This is a list of T cell receptor beta chains from one sample in a study of cytomegalovirus exposure and HLA in healthy donors. Data came from immunoSEQ multiplex PCR; TCRdb stores just in-frame clones and leaves some out. The profile covers roughly 180,000 clones, with roughly 86% appearing a single time and under 5% taken by the ten largest. Sequencing used PBMCs. Receptors were obtained from a girl aged 10-17 years in good health and CMV-seropositive. CDR3s include the opening cysteine and the closing phenylalanine or tryptophan. A D gene is named only where the DNA matches it firmly. Size tells how often a clone was seen (once, few, many) or the class of an expanded clone, and some rows leave it out.

>TRBV7-9|-|-|15|TRBJ1-3
TGTGCCAGCAGGGGCGCAGGCCCCTCTGGAAACACCATATATTTT
CASRGAGPSGNTIYF
>TRBV19|TRBD1|-|13|TRBJ2-7
TGTGCCAGTAGTTTACAGGGGGCCTACGAGCAGTACTTC
CASSLQGAYEQYF
>TRBV7-3|TRBD2|-|15|TRBJ2-1
TGTGCCAGCAGCCCCTCTAGCGGGGGGGCATTCGAGCAGTTCTTC
CASSPSSGGAFEQFF
>TRBV5-8|TRBD1|-|16|TRBJ1-1
TGTGCCAGCAGCTCCACGACAGGGAGGTTAGACACTGAAGCTTTCTTT
CASSSTTGRLDTEAFF
>TRBV19|-|-|15|TRBJ2-5
TGTGCCAGTAGTATAGGTGTAGGGGGTAGAGAGACCCAGTACTTC
CASSIGVGGRETQYF
>TRBV7-9|-|-|13|TRBJ1-1
TGTGCCAGCAGCTTAATAAGTAGCACTGAAGCTTTCTTT
CASSLISSTEAFF
>TRBV4-1|-|few|16|TRBJ2-3
TGCGCCAGCAGCCAGAGGGTCGTGCGAAGCACAGATACGCAGTATTTT
CASSQRVVRSTDTQYF
>TRBV21-1|-|-|13|TRBJ2-7
TGTGCCAGCAGCAGAAGGGCGGGGTCCGAGCAGTACTTC
CASSRRAGSEQYF
>TRBV9|TRBD2|once|16|TRBJ2-1
TGTGCCAGCAGCGTAAAAGCGGGGGGGCTGGACAATGAGCAGTTCTTC
CASSVKAGGLDNEQFF
>TRBV30|-|-|13|TRBJ1-1
TGTGCCTGGAGACCTACACCAGGGTTCAGAGCTTTCTTT
CAWRPTPGFRAFF
>TRBV7-6|TRBD1|-|18|TRBJ1-1
TGTGCCAGCAGCTTGACGTGGAGACAGGGGGCGCTGGGCACTGAAGCTTTCTTT
CASSLTWRQGALGTEAFF
>TRBV9|TRBD1|-|15|TRBJ2-2
TGTGCCAGCAGCGTAGGAGGGACAGGGACTGGGGAGCTGTTTTTT
CASSVGGTGTGELFF
>TRBV15|-|-|16|TRBJ2-1
TGTGCCACCAGCCCGACAAGGGGGGGGCCGATGAATGAGCAGTTCTTC
CATSPTRGGPMNEQFF
>TRBV7-9|TRBD1|once|14|TRBJ2-7
TGTGCCAGCAGCTACGGGACAGGGGACTACGAGCAGTACTTC
CASSYGTGDYEQYF
>TRBV7-2|-|-|13|TRBJ2-1
TGTGCCAGCAGCTTGGGACACTACAATGAGCAGTTCTTC
CASSLGHYNEQFF
>TRBV25-1|TRBD1|-|15|TRBJ2-3
TGTGCCAGCAGGGACCACAGGGGGTCTAAAGATACGCAGTATTTT
CASRDHRGSKDTQYF
>TRBV27|TRBD1|few|17|TRBJ2-7
TGTGCCAGCAGTTTTTCACTGACAGGGGGGGTTTCCTACGAGCAGTACTTC
CASSFSLTGGVSYEQYF
>TRBV30|TRBD1|-|16|TRBJ2-2
TGTGCCTGGAGAGATCCCAACAGGGGGAACACCGGGGAGCTGTTTTTT
CAWRDPNRGNTGELFF
>TRBV5-6|TRBD1|few|14|TRBJ1-3
TGTGCCAGCAGAATACAGGGGTCTGGAAACACCATATATTTT
CASRIQGSGNTIYF
>TRBV18|TRBD1|-|17|TRBJ1-2
TGTGCCAGCTCAAGGGTTCGGGACAGGGGGGTCAACTATGGCTACACCTTC
CASSRVRDRGVNYGYTF
>TRBV19|TRBD1|-|14|TRBJ1-3
TGTGCCAGTAGTCACAGGGGCTCTGGAAACACCATATATTTT
CASSHRGSGNTIYF
>TRBV9|TRBD1|-|17|TRBJ1-2
TGTGCCAGCAGCGTAAGGCTACAGGGGGGGCGCAACTATGGCTACACCTTC
CASSVRLQGGRNYGYTF
>TRBV5-1|-|once|14|TRBJ2-7
TGCGCCAGCAGCCCACGAACGGGCTCCTACGAGCAGTACTTC
CASSPRTGSYEQYF
>TRBV15|TRBD1|once|15|TRBJ2-1
TGTGCCACCAGCAGTAGGGGGCCGGGATACAATGAGCAGTTCTTC
CATSSRGPGYNEQFF